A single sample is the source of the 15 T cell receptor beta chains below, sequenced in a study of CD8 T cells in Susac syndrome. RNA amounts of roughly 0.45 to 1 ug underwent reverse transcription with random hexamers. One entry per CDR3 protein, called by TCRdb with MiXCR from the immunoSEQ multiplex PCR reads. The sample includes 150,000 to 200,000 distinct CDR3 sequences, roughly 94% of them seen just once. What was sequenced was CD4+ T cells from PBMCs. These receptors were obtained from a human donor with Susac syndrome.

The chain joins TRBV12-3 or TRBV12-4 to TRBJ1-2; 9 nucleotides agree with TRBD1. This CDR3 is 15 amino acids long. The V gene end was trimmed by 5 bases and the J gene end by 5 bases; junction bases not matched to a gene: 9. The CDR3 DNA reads TGTGCCAGCAGTACCTGGACAGGGGCTGGGTATGGCTACACCTTC. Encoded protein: CASSTWTGAGYGYTF.

The CDR3 nucleotides read TGTGCCAGCATCCCTACGAATGGGGACGAGCAGTACTTC. This sequence encodes CASIPTNGDEQYF. V usage is TRBV6-5 and J usage is TRBJ2-7; D call uncertain. CDR1 and CDR2 (germline): MNHEY, SVGAGI. V lost 7 bases to trimming and J lost 5 bases, with 15 bases between them. The CDR3 has 13 amino acids.

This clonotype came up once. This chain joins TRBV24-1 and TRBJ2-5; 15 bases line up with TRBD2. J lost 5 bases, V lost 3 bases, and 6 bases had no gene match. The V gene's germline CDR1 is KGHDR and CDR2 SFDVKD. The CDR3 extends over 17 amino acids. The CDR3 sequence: CATSDRGLAGGLETQYF. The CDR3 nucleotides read TGTGCCACCAGTGATCGCGGACTAGCGGGGGGGCTTGAGACCCAGTACTTC.

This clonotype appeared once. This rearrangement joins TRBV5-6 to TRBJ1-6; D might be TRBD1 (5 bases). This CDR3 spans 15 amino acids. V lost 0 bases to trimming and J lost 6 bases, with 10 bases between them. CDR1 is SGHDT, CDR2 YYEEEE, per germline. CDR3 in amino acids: CASSLAGGLNSPLHF. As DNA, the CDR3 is TGTGCCAGCAGCTTGGCCGGGGGTCTTAATTCACCCCTCCACTTT.

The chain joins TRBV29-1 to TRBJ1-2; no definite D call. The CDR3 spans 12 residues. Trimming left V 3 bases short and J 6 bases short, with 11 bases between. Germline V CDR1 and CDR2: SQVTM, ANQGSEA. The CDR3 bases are TGCAGCGTTGAGCCCAGGAGAGATGGCTACACCTTC. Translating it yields CSVEPRRDGYTF.

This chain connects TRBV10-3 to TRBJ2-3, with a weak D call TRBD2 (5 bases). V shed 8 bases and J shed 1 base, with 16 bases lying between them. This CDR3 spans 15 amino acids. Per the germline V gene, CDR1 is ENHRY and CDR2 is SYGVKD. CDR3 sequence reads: CAIGVGSGRTDTQYF. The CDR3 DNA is TGTGCCATCGGGGTGGGCAGCGGCCGCACAGATACGCAGTATTTT.

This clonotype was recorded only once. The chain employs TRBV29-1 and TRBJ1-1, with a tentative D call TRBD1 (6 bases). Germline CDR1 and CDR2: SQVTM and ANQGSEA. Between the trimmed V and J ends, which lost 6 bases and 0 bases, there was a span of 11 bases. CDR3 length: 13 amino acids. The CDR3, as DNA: TGCAGCGTCAACAGGGTCATGAACACTGAAGCTTTCTTT. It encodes CSVNRVMNTEAFF.

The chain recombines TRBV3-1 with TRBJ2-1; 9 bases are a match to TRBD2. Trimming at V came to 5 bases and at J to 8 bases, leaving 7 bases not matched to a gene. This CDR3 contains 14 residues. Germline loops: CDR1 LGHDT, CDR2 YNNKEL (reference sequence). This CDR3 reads CASSTRLAVDEQFF. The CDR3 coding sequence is TGTGCCAGCAGCACCCGACTAGCGGTGGATGAGCAGTTCTTC.

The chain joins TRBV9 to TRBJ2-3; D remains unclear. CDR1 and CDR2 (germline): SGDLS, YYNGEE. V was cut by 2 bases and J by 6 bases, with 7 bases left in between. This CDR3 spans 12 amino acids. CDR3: CASSVLGDTQYF. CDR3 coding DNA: TGTGCCAGCAGCGTCCTTGGCGATACGCAGTATTTT.

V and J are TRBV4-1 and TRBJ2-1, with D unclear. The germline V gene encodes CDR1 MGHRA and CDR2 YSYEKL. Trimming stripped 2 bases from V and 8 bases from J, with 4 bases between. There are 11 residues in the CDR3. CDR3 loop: CASSQRDEQFF. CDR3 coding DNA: TGCGCCAGCAGCCAAAGGGATGAGCAGTTCTTC.

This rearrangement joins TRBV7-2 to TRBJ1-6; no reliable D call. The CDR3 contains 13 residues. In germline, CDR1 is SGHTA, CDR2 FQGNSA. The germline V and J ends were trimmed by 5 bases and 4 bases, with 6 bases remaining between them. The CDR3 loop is CASSAQYNSPLHF. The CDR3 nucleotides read TGTGCCAGCAGCGCACAGTATAATTCACCCCTCCACTTT.

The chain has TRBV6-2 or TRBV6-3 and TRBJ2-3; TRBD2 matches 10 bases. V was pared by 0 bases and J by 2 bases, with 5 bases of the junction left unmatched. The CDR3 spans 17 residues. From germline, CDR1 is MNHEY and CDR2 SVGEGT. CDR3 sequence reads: CASSYSKLAGYTDTQYF. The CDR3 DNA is TGTGCCAGCAGTTACTCGAAACTAGCGGGATACACAGATACGCAGTATTTT.

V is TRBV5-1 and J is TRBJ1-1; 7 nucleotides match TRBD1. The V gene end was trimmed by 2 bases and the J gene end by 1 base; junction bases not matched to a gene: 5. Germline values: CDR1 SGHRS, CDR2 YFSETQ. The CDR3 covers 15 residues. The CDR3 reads CASSFQQGRNTEAFF. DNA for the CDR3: TGCGCCAGCAGCTTCCAACAGGGGCGGAACACTGAAGCTTTCTTT.

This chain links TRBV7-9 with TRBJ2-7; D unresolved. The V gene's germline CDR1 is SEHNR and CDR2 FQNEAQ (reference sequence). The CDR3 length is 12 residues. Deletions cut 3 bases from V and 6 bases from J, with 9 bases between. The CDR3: CASSLMGGEQYF. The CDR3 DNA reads TGTGCCAGCAGCTTGATGGGCGGCGAGCAGTACTTC.

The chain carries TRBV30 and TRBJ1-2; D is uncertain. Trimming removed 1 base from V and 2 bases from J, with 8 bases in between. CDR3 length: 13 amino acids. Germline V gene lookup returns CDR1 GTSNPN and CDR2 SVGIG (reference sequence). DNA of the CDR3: TGTGCCTGGAGTGCGCAGGTCAACTATGGCTACACCTTC. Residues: CAWSAQVNYGYTF.